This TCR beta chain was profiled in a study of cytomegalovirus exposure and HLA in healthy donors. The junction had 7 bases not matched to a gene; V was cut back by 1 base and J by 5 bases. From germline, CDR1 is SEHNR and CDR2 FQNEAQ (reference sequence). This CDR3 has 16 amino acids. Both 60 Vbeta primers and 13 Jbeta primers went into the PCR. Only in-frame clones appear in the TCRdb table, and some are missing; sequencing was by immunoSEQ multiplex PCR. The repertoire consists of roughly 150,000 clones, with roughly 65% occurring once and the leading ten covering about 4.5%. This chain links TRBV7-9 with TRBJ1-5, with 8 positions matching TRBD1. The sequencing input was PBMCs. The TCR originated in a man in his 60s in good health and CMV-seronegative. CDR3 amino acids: CASSLGTGSIYQPQHF. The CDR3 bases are TGTGCCAGCAGCTTAGGGACAGGGTCAATCTATCAGCCCCAGCATTTT.